The 6 T cell receptor beta chains below all came from one sample that was sequenced in a study of blood T cell repertoires in COVID-19. Assay: immunoSEQ multiplex PCR; the TCRdb copy retains only in-frame clones and omits some. The table includes 250,000 to 300,000 clones, 85% to 90% detected once. Sequencing was carried out using peripheral blood. These receptor sequences come from a woman aged 25 to 39 with COVID-19, enrolled during active disease.

The genes are TRBV23-1 and TRBJ2-7; 9 bases fit TRBD2. TRBV23-1 is recorded as an ORF, its role being uncertain. V was pared by 6 bases and J by 2 bases, with 14 bases of the junction left unmatched. This CDR3 contains 17 residues. The CDR3 nucleotides are TGCGCCAGCAGGCCCGGGACTAGCTCTGCTCCACCCTACGAGCAGTACTTC. Residues: CASRPGTSSAPPYEQYF.

The chain carries TRBV5-1 and TRBJ1-1; D is unclear. This CDR3 has 14 residues. Germline V gene sequence: CDR1 SGHRS, CDR2 YFSETQ. V lost 0 bases and J 4 bases, leaving 10 bases between the germline ends. The CDR3: CASSLDSVITEAFF. DNA of the CDR3: TGCGCCAGCAGCTTGGATTCCGTTATCACTGAAGCTTTCTTT.

The J gene is TRBJ2-4, the V gene TRBV24-1; 11 bases agree with TRBD1. The germline CDR1 and CDR2 sequences are KGHDR and SFDVKD. The CDR3 length is 17 residues. Trimming took 2 bases from V and 6 from J; bases not matched to a gene: 8. CDR3 loop: CATSDSPGTGGRNIQYF. In DNA form, the CDR3 reads TGTGCCACCAGTGATTCCCCCGGGACAGGGGGGCGAAACATTCAGTACTTC.

The chain combines TRBV4-3 with TRBJ1-1; 9 bases are a match to TRBD1. Trimming took 2 bases from V and 10 from J; bases not matched to a gene: 11. This CDR3 contains 15 residues. Germline assignment: CDR1 LGHNA and CDR2 YSLEER. The CDR3: CASSQFPGQGQGAFF. The CDR3 nucleotides are TGCGCCAGCAGCCAATTCCCGGGACAGGGACAAGGAGCTTTCTTT.

Only one count was recorded for this clone. This sequence joins TRBV10-3 and TRBJ1-5; TRBD1 agrees at 7 bases. This CDR3 has 13 residues. Germline CDR1 ENHRY, CDR2 SYGVKD. J lost 6 bases, V lost 6 bases, and 5 bases had no gene match. The CDR3 spells CAIRPTGTQPQHF. The CDR3 DNA reads as TGTGCCATCAGACCGACAGGGACTCAGCCCCAGCATTTT.

This sequence joins TRBV5-3 and TRBJ2-4, with 16 bases lining up with TRBD2. TRBV5-3 qualifies as an ORF whose function is uncertain. The CDR3 covers 20 residues. After removal of 0 bases from V and 1 base from J, the junction contained 7 bases not matched to a gene. CDR3 coding DNA: TGTGCCAGAAGCTTGGATAGGGGACTAGCGGGAGGGTGGGCCAAAAACATTCAGTACTTC. This sequence encodes CARSLDRGLAGGWAKNIQYF.